The sequence of this T cell receptor (beta chain) was determined in a study of T cell responses to AZD1222 COVID-19 vaccine. Some clones are missing from TCRdb's copy, which holds only in-frame ones; the method was immunoSEQ multiplex PCR. The sample shows under 200,000 clones, roughly 88% of them seen only once. This CDR3 is 13 amino acids long. CDR1 and CDR2 from the germline V gene are LNHDA and SQIVND (reference sequence). J was trimmed by 6 bases and V by 5 bases; bases with no gene match: 5. Specimen: peripheral blood, collected on day 0 of AZD1222 vaccination. The V and J genes are TRBV19 and TRBJ2-7, with 9 nucleotides matching TRBD1. This clonotype was sampled from an adult in good health. In DNA form, the CDR3 reads TGTGCCAGTAGTCTCGGGACAGGGTTCGAGCAGTACTTC. Translation gives CASSLGTGFEQYF.